The clone carrying this T cell receptor beta chain was counted only a few times. The target antigen is unknown. Germline V CDR1 and CDR2: SGHRS, YFSETQ. V lost 0 bases to trimming and J lost 6 bases; unmatched junction nucleotides: 4. The CDR3 is 15 residues long. How the authors handled the data: Productive clonotypes were detectable down to 2.59 x 10-5 frequency. Only in-frame clones appear in the TCRdb table, and some are missing; sequencing was by immunoSEQ multiplex PCR. Clone size and the V and J calls come from that table; the DNA yielded D and trimming. The data show fewer than 50,000 clones, around 86% seen once. The data were obtained in a study of STAT5B mutations in CD4+ large granular lymphocyte leukemia. Study-wide results and limits: TRBV06-family usage was enriched in top patient clones (8/27) versus controls (2/35).

Sequencing was carried out using CD4+ T cells from blood buffy coats. The clonotype comes from a human donor in good health. This chain connects TRBV5-1 to TRBJ2-7; 12 bases align to TRBD2. The CDR3 bases are TGCGCCAGCAGCTTGGGACTAGCGGGAGTTTTCGAGCAGTACTTC. This gives the protein CASSLGLAGVFEQYF.